Reported below is one T cell receptor beta chain. This CDR3 spans 14 amino acids. V was trimmed by 0 bases and J by 7 bases, leaving 13 bases between them. The germline CDR1 and CDR2 sequences are SGHNT and YYREEE (reference sequence). This entry belongs to a study of blood T cell repertoires in COVID-19. Study background: Sources were T cells, B-cell-depleted T cells, or PBMCs; the material itself was cDNA or gDNA.

Method: immunoSEQ multiplex PCR; TCRdb's copy keeps in-frame clones and lacks some. This sample yields 200,000 to 250,000 clones, of which around 80% are seen a single time; approximately 12% belongs to the top ten. This receptor was identified in a woman between 35 and 50 years old with acute or convalescent COVID-19. The J gene is TRBJ2-5, the V gene TRBV5-4, with D perhaps matching TRBD2 (5 bases). The sequenced sample was peripheral blood. The CDR3 DNA reads TGTGCCAGCAGCTTGGTGGACTCCCGAGGGACCCAGTACTTC. Translated, it gives CASSLVDSRGTQYF.